This T cell receptor beta chain stems from a study of blood T cell repertoires in COVID-19. The Seattle patients, enrolled during active infection, were followed longitudinally. Per the original methods: Reference gene primer amplification gave estimated nucleated cell counts. TCRdb keeps only in-frame clones here, not all; method: immunoSEQ multiplex PCR. Clone size and the V and J calls come from that table; the DNA yielded D and trimming. This table holds just over 150,000 clones, about 90% found once. The CDR3 has 15 residues. Looked up from germline, CDR1 is LGHDT and CDR2 is YNNKEL (reference sequence). The V end lost 2 bases, the J end lost 5 bases, and 13 bases lay between the germline ends.

V is TRBV3-1 (or the pseudogene TRBV3-2) and J is TRBJ2-1; possible D gene TRBD2, 6 bases. Sequenced sample: peripheral blood. This TCR came from a man aged 25 to 45 with COVID-19, enrolled during active disease. The CDR3 loop reads CASSQPGTPNNEQFF. CDR3 in DNA: TGTGCCAGCAGCCAACCCGGGACTCCTAACAATGAGCAGTTCTTC.